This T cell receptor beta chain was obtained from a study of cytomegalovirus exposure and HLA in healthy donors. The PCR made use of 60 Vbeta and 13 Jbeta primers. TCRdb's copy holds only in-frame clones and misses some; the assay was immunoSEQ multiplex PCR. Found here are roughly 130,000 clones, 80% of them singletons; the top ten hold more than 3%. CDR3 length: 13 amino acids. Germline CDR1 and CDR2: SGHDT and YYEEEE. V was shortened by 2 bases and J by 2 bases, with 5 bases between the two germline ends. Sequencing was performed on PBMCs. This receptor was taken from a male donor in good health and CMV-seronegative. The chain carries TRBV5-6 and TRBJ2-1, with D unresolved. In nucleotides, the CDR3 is TGTGCCAGCAGCTTCCAGGCCTACAATGAGCAGTTCTTC. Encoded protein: CASSFQAYNEQFF.